This T cell receptor beta chain was found in a study of tumor-infiltrating lymphocytes in primary liver carcinoma. For the study at large: The study enrolled male and female patients aged 30 to 69 years.

Of note for this clonotype: Given a much more abundant clone one base away, this may be a read error.

Starting material of around 460 ng total RNA yielded TCR beta cDNA via a constant-region primer. It was through three nested multiplex PCR rounds of slightly modified ARM-PCR that TCR beta libraries arose. The opening two PCR rounds, roughly 11 cycles each, paired TRBV1-TRBV30 forward primers with a C-beta reverse primer. TCRdb redid the calling of the multiplex PCR reads with MiXCR, one entry per CDR3 protein. The sample lists roughly 330,000 distinct CDR3 sequences; 65% were seen once. CDR1 and CDR2 (germline): MNHEY, SVGAGI. The CDR3 spans 15 residues. Trimming took off 0 bases at V and 0 bases at J, with 8 bases between the two ends. Germline DNA was also extracted, while the blood RNA originated from unsorted whole blood. Chronic HBV infection, untreated so far, was present in the patients.

The chain joins TRBV6-5 to TRBJ1-2; a possible D gene is TRBD1 (5 bases). This TCR derives from a middle-aged man with primary liver carcinoma and hepatitis B virus infection. Sequenced: peripheral blood. The CDR3 DNA reads TGTGCCAGCAGTTACTCCCAGGGAGCTAACTATGGCTACACCTTC. This encodes CASSYSQGANYGYTF.